These T cell receptor beta chains were read from a single sample in a study of CD8+CD57+ T cells in acquired aplastic anemia. MiXCR, applied by TCRdb to the reads, yields one record per CDR3 protein. Here the sample spans under 200,000 distinct CDR3 sequences, 64% being singletons. Sequences were obtained from sorted CD4+, CD8+, or CD8+CD57+ T cells (not recorded which) from PBMCs. The receptors were sampled from a human donor with severe aplastic anemia or a healthy control (not recorded which). Each CDR3 is given without its conserved first and last residue.

11,TRBV10-3,TRBJ1-1,AISEVGRTEAF
12,TRBV7-2,TRBJ2-6,ASSSAAGANVLT
9,TRBV7-6,TRBJ2-7,ASSQYDEQY
14,TRBV10-3,TRBJ2-1,AISESGDLTYNEQL
14,TRBV10-3,TRBJ2-3,AINRASRGDTDTQY
12,TRBV19,TRBJ1-6,ASSIRDLNSPLH
14,TRBV5-4,TRBJ2-3,ASSLQQGLPGGTQY
13,TRBV2,TRBJ1-6,ASAGLGSYNSPLH
10,TRBV7-8,TRBJ2-4,ASSFGQGIQY
19,TRBV6-4,TRBJ2-1,ASRRGSKGAAPKGIDNEQF
11,TRBV20-1,TRBJ2-7,SARDRGRNEQY
12,TRBV7-6,TRBJ2-1,ASSPGEGGTTKF
13,TRBV10-3,TRBJ2-5,AISESGLPGWDQY
14,TRBV10-1,TRBJ2-2,ASSDVLGANTGELF
11,TRBV6-4,TRBJ1-6,ASSATGSESLH
11,TRBV27,TRBJ2-2,ASSLRGPGELF
14,TRBV7-2,TRBJ2-3,AISLLAGGGTDTQY
12,TRBV6-5,TRBJ1-6,ASTQTADNSPLH
9,TRBV29-1,TRBJ2-7,SVGSGDEQY
15,TRBV25-1,TRBJ1-2,ASRKPGQGADLHGYT
10,TRBV20-1,TRBJ1-6,SASGVRSPLH
14,TRBV14,TRBJ1-1,ASSQEGTESATEAF
12,TRBV5-1,TRBJ1-1,ASSFVGTNTEAF
13,TRBV2,TRBJ1-1,ASSGHEQEALMAF
10,TRBV29-1,TRBJ2-1,SFQRGNNEQF
12,TRBV7-6,TRBJ2-7,ASSNRQGAREQY
14,TRBV20-1,TRBJ1-6,SARVGASSYNSPLH
14,TRBV7-9,TRBJ1-2,ASSRVGEAFNYGYT
14,TRBV10-3,TRBJ2-1,AISGTSGRSYNEQF